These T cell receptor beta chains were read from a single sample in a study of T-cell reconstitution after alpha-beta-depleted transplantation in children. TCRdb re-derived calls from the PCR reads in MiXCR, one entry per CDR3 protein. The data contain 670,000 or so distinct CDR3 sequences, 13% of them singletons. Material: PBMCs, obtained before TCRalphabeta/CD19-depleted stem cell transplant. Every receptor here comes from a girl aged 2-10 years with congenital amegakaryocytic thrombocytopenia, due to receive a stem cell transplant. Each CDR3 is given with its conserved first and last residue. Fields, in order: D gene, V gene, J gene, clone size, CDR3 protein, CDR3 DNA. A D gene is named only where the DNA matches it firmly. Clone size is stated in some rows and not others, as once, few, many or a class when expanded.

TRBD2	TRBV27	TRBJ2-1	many	CASRRTSGWVSYNEQFF	TGTGCCAGCCGGAGGACTAGCGGGTGGGTCTCCTACAATGAGCAGTTCTTC
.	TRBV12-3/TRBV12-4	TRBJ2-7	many	CASSLFRTKAGVNYEQYF	TGTGCCAGCAGTTTATTCCGCACGAAGGCTGGGGTTAACTACGAGCAGTACTTC
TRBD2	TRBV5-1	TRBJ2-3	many	CASMGLAGGTDTQYF	TGCGCCAGCATGGGCCTAGCGGGAGGCACAGATACGCAGTATTTT
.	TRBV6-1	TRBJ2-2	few	CASGPSGGTNTGELFF	TGTGCCAGCGGGCCGAGTGGGGGGACGAACACCGGGGAGCTGTTTTTT
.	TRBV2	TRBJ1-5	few	CASSEGGTRRSNQPQHF	TGTGCCAGCAGCGAGGGGGGTACCCGACGTAGCAATCAGCCCCAGCATTTT
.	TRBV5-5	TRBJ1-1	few	CASNSIGEDTEAFF	TGTGCCAGCAATTCCATCGGGGAGGACACTGAAGCTTTCTTT
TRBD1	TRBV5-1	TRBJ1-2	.	CASSPRQGASYGYTF	TGCGCCAGCAGCCCAAGACAGGGGGCGAGTTATGGCTACACCTTC
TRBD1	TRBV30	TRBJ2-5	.	CAFGTGRETQYF	TGTGCCTTTGGGACAGGGAGGGAGACCCAGTACTTC
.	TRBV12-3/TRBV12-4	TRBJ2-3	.	CASSQGPPGDTQYF	TGTGCCAGCAGCCAGGGACCCCCGGGGGATACGCAGTATTTT
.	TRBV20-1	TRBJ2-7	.	CSARDFGTSDYEQYF	TGCAGTGCTAGAGATTTCGGGACGAGTGACTACGAGCAGTACTTC
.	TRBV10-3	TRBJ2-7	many	CAITTDSDEQYF	TGTGCCATCACAACCGACAGCGACGAGCAGTACTTC
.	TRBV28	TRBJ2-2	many	CASSLGGYGGELFF	TGTGCCAGCAGTTTAGGGGGGTACGGCGGGGAGCTGTTTTTT
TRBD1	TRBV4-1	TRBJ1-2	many	CASSPRAGGLSGYTF	TGCGCCAGCAGCCCCAGGGCAGGGGGCTTATCCGGCTACACCTTC
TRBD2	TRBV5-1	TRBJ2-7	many	CASGAIAGVIDEQYF	TGCGCCAGCGGGGCAATAGCGGGAGTCATCGACGAGCAGTACTTC
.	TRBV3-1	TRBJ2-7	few	CASSSLRAPSYEQYF	TGTGCCAGCAGCTCCCTCCGGGCACCCTCCTACGAGCAGTACTTC
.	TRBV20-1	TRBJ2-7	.	CSARVPKRTYEQYF	TGCAGTGCTAGAGTCCCCAAGCGGACCTACGAGCAGTACTTC
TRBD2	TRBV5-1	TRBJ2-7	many	CASSSVAGEKYEQYF	TGCGCCAGCAGCTCCGTAGCGGGAGAGAAATACGAGCAGTACTTC
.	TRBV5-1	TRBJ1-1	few	CASSRTRPQGGPEAFF	TGCGCCAGCAGCCGGACCCGTCCACAGGGAGGACCTGAAGCTTTCTTT
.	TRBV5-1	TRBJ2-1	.	CASSWAPSSYNEQFF	TGCGCCAGCAGCTGGGCTCCAAGCTCCTACAATGAGCAGTTCTTC
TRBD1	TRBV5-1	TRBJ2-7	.	CASSLEPGQGLYEQYF	TGCGCCAGCAGCTTGGAACCGGGACAGGGGCTGTACGAGCAGTACTTC
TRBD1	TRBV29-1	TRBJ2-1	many	CSVAKQGASYNEQFF	TGCAGCGTGGCAAAACAGGGGGCCTCCTACAATGAGCAGTTCTTC
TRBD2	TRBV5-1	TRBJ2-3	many	CASSKNPKRELIDTQYF	TGCGCCAGCAGCAAAAACCCTAAGCGGGAGTTAATAGATACGCAGTATTTT
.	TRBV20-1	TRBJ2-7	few	CSARGAWGSYEQYF	TGCAGTGCTAGAGGGGCCTGGGGATCCTACGAGCAGTACTTC
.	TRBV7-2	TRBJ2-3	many	CASSFHWASTDTQYF	TGTGCCAGCAGCTTCCACTGGGCGAGCACAGATACGCAGTATTTT
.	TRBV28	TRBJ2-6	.	CASRNRIAGANVLTF	TGTGCCAGCAGGAATAGGATTGCTGGGGCCAACGTCCTGACTTTC
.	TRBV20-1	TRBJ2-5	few	CSAIRGGETQYF	TGCAGTGCTATCCGCGGAGGCGAGACCCAGTACTTC